This TCR beta chain emerged from a study of shared clonotypes between healthy human individuals. CD4+ cells underwent separation, giving CD45RA+ naive and CD45RA-negative memory subsets. For every subset, genomic DNA was evenly distributed across several immunoSEQ plates. 150 to 250 ng DNA, 30,000 or so T cell genomes, went into each sorted-subset replicate PCR. Study processing details: Junction-only immunoSEQ data arrived without quality scores, meaning filtering differed. The table came from immunoSEQ multiplex PCR; TCRdb's copy has only in-frame clones and leaves some out. The DNA was the basis for D and trimming; V, J and clone size are from that table. The sample shows over 2 million clones, around 93% of them seen only once. This sequence was found in a man aged 18 to 30 in good health. Some clones in this sample may be carry-over from other donors' samples. Sequencing was done on a sample of naive CD4+ T cells from PBMCs. Regarding subset: CD45RA+ positively selected.

DNA for the CDR3: TGCGCCAGCAGCTTGAGCTCTAGCGCAGATACGCAGTATTTT. Translated: CASSLSSSADTQYF. This sequence joins TRBV5-1 and TRBJ2-3; tentatively, D is TRBD2 (6 bases). The CDR3 spans 14 residues. The germline V and J ends were trimmed by 1 base and 4 bases, with 10 bases remaining between them. Germline-derived CDR1 and CDR2 are SGHRS and YFSETQ.